Reported below is one T cell receptor (beta chain). The antigen is undetermined. V was clipped by 4 bases and J by 0 bases, with 19 bases between them. CDR3 length equals 18 residues. Germline CDR1 reads SGHAT; CDR2 reads FQNNGV. These data are taken from a study of cytomegalovirus exposure and HLA in healthy donors. PCR used 60 Vbeta primers and 13 Jbeta primers. Profiled with immunoSEQ multiplex PCR; TCRdb holds only in-frame clones, not every one. The table lists under 200,000 clones, 75% to 90% of them singletons, with more than 0.25% in the top ten. Study observations and caveats: Through in vitro validation, three CMV-associated chains were shown to be specific for CMV antigens.

Regarding donors, all were healthy bone marrow donors. Sequencing used PBMCs. The receptor comes from a woman aged 25-40 years in good health and CMV-seronegative. The V and J genes are TRBV11-2 and TRBJ1-3; possible D gene TRBD1, 6 bases. In nucleotides, the CDR3 is TGTGCCAGCAGCTCGAGGGGGAGGGGAGTTAGCTCTGGAAACACCATATATTTT. Translating it yields CASSSRGRGVSSGNTIYF.